One and the same sample provided the 3 T cell receptor beta chains below, sequenced in a study of tissue T cells after allogeneic stem cell transplantation. Time point meaning: mouse harvest day 7 after allogeneic transplant. Each mouse received 10^7 T-cell-depleted marrow cells plus 10^6 splenic CD5+ T cells by tail vein. Some clones are missing from TCRdb's copy, which holds only in-frame ones; the method was immunoSEQ multiplex PCR. The sample holds 8,500 to 10,000 clones, roughly 49% seen once. The sample consisted of gut tissue. The receptor source for this set is a female BALB/c mouse given C57BL/6 T cells with graft-versus-host disease after an allogeneic hematopoietic cell transplant.

Points on this clone: The listed genes are named as in mouse. The read is 1 residue too short to cover the CDR3 end, so that end is filled in from the germline J gene. V usage is TRBV23 and J usage is TRBJ1-3; TRBD1 is taken as the D call from the table, unchecked against the DNA. The CDR3 loop spans 14 amino acids. The germline V gene has CDR1 KGHTA and CDR2 FQNQQP. The CDR3 loop is CSSRRDSSGNTLYF. The DNA read from the CDR3 is TGCTCCAGCAGACGGGACAGTTCTGGAAATACGCTCTAT.

In regard to this clone: All gene names here are mouse names. The missing CDR3 end, 1 residue past where the read stops, is filled in from the germline J gene. The chain has TRBV19 and TRBJ1-1; the D is unclear. CDR1 and CDR2 (germline): FNHDT, SITEND (reference sequence). The length of the CDR3 is 14 residues. V was trimmed by 2 bases and J by 1 base, leaving 9 bases between them. The CDR3 reads CASSMGWRNTEVFF. The covered CDR3 bases are TGTGCCAGCAGTATGGGATGGAGAAACACAGAAGTCTTC. The full variable domain, with the rest looked up from reference TRBV19 and TRBJ1-1, is GGIITQTPKFLIGQEGQKLTLKCQQNFNHDTMYWYRQDSGKGLRLIYYSITENDLQKGDLSEGYDASREKKSSFSLTVTSAQKNEMAVFLCASSMGWRNTEVFFGKGTRLTVV.

Of note for this clone: Here the gene names and germline are mouse. Read data end 1 residue before the CDR3 end; the end is taken from the germline J gene. The chain carries TRBV26 and TRBJ2-1; a weak D match, TRBD1 (5 bases). The CDR3 consists of 14 residues. The germline V and J ends were trimmed by 2 bases and 5 bases, with 10 bases remaining between them. The germline CDR1 and CDR2 sequences are KGHPV and FQNQEV (reference sequence). CDR3 amino acids: CASSLDRLHAEQFF. CDR3 DNA (partial): TGTGCCAGCAGTCTGGACAGACTTCATGCTGAGCAGTTC.